This T cell receptor (beta chain) was retrieved from a study of CD8+ T cells in alopecia areata. Findings of the study overall: Scalp data also include sequences from resident alphabeta T cells of normal skin. Clonality was higher in lesional than normal scalp, especially in alopecia totalis/universalis.

The study team obtained lesional scalp punch biopsies and peripheral blood from alopecia areata patients. Starting from PBMCs, sorting isolated CD4+ and CD8+ T cells. Germline values: CDR1 MNHNY, CDR2 SVGAGI (reference sequence). Trimming left V 5 bases short and J 4 bases short, with 20 bases between. The CDR3 totals 16 residues. In the case of this clone: Its cognate antigen is unknown.

Sequencing templates came from extracted RNA that was reverse transcribed into cDNA. The assay was immunoSEQ multiplex PCR, and TCRdb's table has in-frame clones only and misses some. The table lists under 40,000 clones, approximately 60% of them singletons. The TCR originated in a human donor with alopecia areata. The sample comprised NKG2D-high CD8+ T cells sorted from blood. This chain connects TRBV6-6 to TRBJ1-1; D might be TRBD1 (6 bases). The CDR3 here is CASSQTRGGAATEAFF. The CDR3 nucleotides are TGTGCCAGCAGTCAAACTCGAGGGGGAGCGGCCACTGAAGCTTTCTTT.